This T cell receptor (beta chain) comes out of a study of blood T cell repertoires in COVID-19. Across the whole study: From the United States, Italy and Spain came samples of acute and convalescent COVID-19.

Study members were between about 18 and 100 years old and lived in over 20 US regions. Recovery meant two consecutive negative NP/OP PCR tests, professional clearance, or resolved symptoms. Only in-frame clones appear in the TCRdb table, and some are missing; sequencing was by immunoSEQ multiplex PCR. The table records 170,000 or so clones, around 87% of them present only once. The V gene lost 5 bases and the J gene lost 7 bases, with 20 bases spanning the gap. Germline values: CDR1 SGHNT, CDR2 YENEEA. The CDR3 consists of 15 residues. Sequenced sample: PBMCs or T cells enriched from blood (not recorded which). This TCR came from a woman between 50 and 59 years old who had recovered from COVID-19. The chain is built from TRBV11-3 and TRBJ2-5; maybe TRBD2 (6 bases). CDR3 loop: CASSAPGLPGVTQYF. CDR3 DNA: TGTGCCAGCAGCGCTCCGGGACTCCCGGGGGTGACCCAGTACTTC.